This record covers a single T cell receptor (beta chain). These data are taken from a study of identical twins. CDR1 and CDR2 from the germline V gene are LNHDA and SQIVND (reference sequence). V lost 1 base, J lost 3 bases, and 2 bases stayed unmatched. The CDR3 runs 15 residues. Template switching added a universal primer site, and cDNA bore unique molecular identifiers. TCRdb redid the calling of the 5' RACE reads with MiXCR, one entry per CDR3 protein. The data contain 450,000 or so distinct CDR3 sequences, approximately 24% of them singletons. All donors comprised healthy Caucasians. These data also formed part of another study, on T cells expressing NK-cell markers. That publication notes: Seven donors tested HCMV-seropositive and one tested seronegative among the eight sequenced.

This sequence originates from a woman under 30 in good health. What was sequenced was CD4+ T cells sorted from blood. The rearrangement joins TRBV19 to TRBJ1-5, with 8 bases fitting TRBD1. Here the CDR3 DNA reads TGTGCCAGTAGTATAGGGGACAGGACCAATCAGCCCCAGCATTTT. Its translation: CASSIGDRTNQPQHF.